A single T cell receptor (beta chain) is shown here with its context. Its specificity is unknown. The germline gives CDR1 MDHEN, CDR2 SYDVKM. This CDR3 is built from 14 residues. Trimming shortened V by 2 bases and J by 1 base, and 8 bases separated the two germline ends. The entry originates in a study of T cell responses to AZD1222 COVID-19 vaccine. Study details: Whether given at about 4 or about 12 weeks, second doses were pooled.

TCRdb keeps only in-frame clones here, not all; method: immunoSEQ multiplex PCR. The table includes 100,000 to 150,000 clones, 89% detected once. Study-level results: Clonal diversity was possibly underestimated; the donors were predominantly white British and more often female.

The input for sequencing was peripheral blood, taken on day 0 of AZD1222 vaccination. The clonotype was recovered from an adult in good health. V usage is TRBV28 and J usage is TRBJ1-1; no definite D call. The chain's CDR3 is CASSLTYRNTEAFF. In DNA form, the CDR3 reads TGTGCCAGCAGTTTAACTTACAGGAACACTGAAGCTTTCTTT.